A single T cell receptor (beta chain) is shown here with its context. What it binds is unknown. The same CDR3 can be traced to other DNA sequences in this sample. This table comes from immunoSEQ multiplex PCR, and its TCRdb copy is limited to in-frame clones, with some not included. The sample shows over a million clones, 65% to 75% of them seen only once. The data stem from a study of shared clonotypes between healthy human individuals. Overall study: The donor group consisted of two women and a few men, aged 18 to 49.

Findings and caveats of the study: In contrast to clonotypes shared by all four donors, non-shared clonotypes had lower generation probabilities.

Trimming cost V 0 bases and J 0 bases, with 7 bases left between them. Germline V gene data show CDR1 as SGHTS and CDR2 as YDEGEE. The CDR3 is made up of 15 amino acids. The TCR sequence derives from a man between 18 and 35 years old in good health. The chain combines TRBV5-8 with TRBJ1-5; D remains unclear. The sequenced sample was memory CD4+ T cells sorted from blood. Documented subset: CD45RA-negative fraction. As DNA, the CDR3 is TGTGCCAGCAGCTTGGAGGGCACTAGCAATCAGCCCCAGCATTTT. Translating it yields CASSLEGTSNQPQHF.